This TCR beta chain was captured by sequencing in a study of patients and donors after allogeneic stem cell transplantation. Per the germline V gene, CDR1 is ENHRY and CDR2 is SYGVKD. V lost 4 bases to trimming and J lost 0 bases, with 13 bases between them. The CDR3 length is 16 residues. Using its own MiXCR run on the RT-PCR reads, TCRdb lists one record per CDR3 protein. The sample yields under 200,000 distinct CDR3 sequences, roughly 22% seen once. This clonotype was detected only a few times. V usage is TRBV10-3 and J usage is TRBJ2-4, with D perhaps matching TRBD1 or TRBD2 (5 bases each). Input material: blood, either unsorted or a sorted T cell fraction (not recorded which). The receptor comes from a human donor who was either an allogeneic HSCT recipient or a stem cell or donor lymphocyte infusion donor (not recorded which). It is not recorded whose cells these are; they may come from a transplant donor. CDR3 DNA sequence: TGTGCCATCAGTGCCCTAAGGGGAGCAGCCAAAAACATTCAGTACTTC. It yields the protein CAISALRGAAKNIQYF.